The clone carrying this T cell receptor (beta chain) appeared a single time. Its antigen is undetermined. This record belongs to a study of T cells in localized non-small cell lung cancer. The study, taken as a whole, reports: A single tumor region was sequenced, leaving heterogeneity possible. Uninvolved neighboring lung showed the greatest T cell clonality, exceeding tumor. Elevated blood T cell density was associated with longer overall survival. Detection in adjacent lung was observed for a median around 59 of the top 100 tumor clones.

The table came from immunoSEQ multiplex PCR; TCRdb's copy has only in-frame clones and leaves some out. The repertoire holds roughly 30,000 clones, with approximately 91% as singletons. The source of this sequence is a female donor aged 60 or older with stage I lung adenocarcinoma. The sample in question was peripheral blood, obtained before any cancer treatment.

CDR3 loop: CASSLDQQKLFF. Here the CDR3 DNA reads TGTGCCAGCAGCTTAGACCAGCAAAAACTGTTTTTT. This chain uses TRBV7-9 with TRBJ1-4; no reliable D call. Germline CDR1 SEHNR, CDR2 FQNEAQ (reference sequence). Trimming left V 1 base short and J 9 bases short, with 6 bases between. This CDR3 region has 12 residues.